Sequencing of this T cell receptor (beta chain) was carried out in a study of T cell responses to AZD1222 COVID-19 vaccine. Germline CDR1 PRHDT, CDR2 FYEKMQ (reference sequence). The CDR3 is 14 residues long. V shed 2 bases and J shed 4 bases, with 10 bases lying between them. Whole-study results and caveats: Donors were chiefly white British, with a greater number of females, and clonal diversity was perhaps underestimated. The number of AZD1222 recipients seropositive at baseline was only six. Following two doses of AZD1222, Spike-specific TCR breadth and depth rose.

A word on this clone: Antigen: not known.

The method was immunoSEQ multiplex PCR; TCRdb's version includes in-frame clones alone and lacks a portion of them. The table has around 140,000 clones, around 90% seen once. The sample was peripheral blood, taken 28 days after the second AZD1222 dose. The chain is built from TRBV13 and TRBJ2-3; D is unresolved. This receptor was identified in an adult who received the AZD1222 COVID-19 vaccine. In DNA, the CDR3 is TGTGCCAGCAGCTTACCCGCCTACGCAGATACGCAGTATTTT. Residues: CASSLPAYADTQYF.